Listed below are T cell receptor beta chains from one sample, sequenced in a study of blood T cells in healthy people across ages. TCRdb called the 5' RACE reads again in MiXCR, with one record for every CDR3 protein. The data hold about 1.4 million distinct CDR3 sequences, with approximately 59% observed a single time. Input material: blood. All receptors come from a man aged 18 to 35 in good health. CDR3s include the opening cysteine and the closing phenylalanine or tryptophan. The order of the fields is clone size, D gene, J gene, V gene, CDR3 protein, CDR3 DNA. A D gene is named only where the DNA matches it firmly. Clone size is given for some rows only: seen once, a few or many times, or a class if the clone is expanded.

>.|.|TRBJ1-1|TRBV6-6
CASSLGVSEAFF
TGTGCCAGCAGCTTAGGGGTTTCCGAAGCTTTCTTT
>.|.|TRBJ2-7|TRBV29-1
CSVGARDSYEQYF
TGCAGCGTTGGGGCCAGGGACTCCTACGAGCAGTACTTC
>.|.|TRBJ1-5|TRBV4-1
CASSQGGSKPQHF
TGCGCCAGCAGCCAAGGGGGCAGCAAGCCCCAGCATTTT
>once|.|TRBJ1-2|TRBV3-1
CASRRTASYGYTF
TGTGCCAGCAGGCGGACAGCTTCCTATGGCTACACCTTC
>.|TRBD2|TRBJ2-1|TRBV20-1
CSARLAGGYGEQFF
TGCAGTGCTAGACTAGCGGGGGGTTACGGTGAGCAGTTCTTC
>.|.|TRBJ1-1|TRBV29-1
CSVARQMNTEAFF
TGCAGCGTTGCCCGACAGATGAACACTGAAGCTTTCTTT
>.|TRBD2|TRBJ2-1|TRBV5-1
CASSLGRGGIEEQFF
TGCGCCAGCAGCTTGGGGCGGGGGGGGATCGAGGAGCAGTTCTTC
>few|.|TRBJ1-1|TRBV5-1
CASSATDSMNTEAFF
TGCGCCAGCAGCGCCACAGACAGCATGAACACTGAAGCTTTCTTT
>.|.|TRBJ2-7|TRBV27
CASSVSASYEQYF
TGTGCCAGCAGTGTTAGCGCCTCCTACGAGCAGTACTTC
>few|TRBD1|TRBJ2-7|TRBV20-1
CSARRGQSYEQYF
TGCAGTGCTAGACGGGGACAGAGCTACGAGCAGTACTTC
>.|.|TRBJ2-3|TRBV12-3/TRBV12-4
CASATTQNRDTQYF
TGTGCCAGCGCAACGACTCAAAACCGGGATACGCAGTATTTT
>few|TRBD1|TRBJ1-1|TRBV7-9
CASSLVGQVNTEAFF
TGTGCCAGCAGCTTAGTGGGACAGGTTAACACTGAAGCTTTCTTT
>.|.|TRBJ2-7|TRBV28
CASRPARRSYEQYF
TGTGCCAGCAGGCCAGCTAGGAGGTCCTACGAGCAGTACTTC
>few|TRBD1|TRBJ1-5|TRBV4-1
CASSPGGTNQPQHF
TGCGCCAGCAGCCCAGGGGGAACCAATCAGCCCCAGCATTTT
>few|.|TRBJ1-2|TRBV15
CATSRGLGGDLYGYTF
TGTGCCACCAGCAGAGGCCTAGGGGGGGACCTCTATGGCTACACCTTC
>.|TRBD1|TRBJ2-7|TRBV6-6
CASARDRTGLYEQYF
TGTGCCAGCGCCAGGGACAGGACAGGGCTCTACGAGCAGTACTTC
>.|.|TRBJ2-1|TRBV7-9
CASSYFDEQFF
TGTGCCAGCAGCTACTTTGATGAGCAGTTCTTC
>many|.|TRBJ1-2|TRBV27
CASSSSRRVGNYGYTF
TGTGCCAGCAGCTCTAGCCGTCGGGTGGGTAACTATGGCTACACCTTC
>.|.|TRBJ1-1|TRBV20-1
CSARVYLELNTEAFF
TGCAGTGCTAGAGTTTATTTGGAATTGAACACTGAAGCTTTCTTT
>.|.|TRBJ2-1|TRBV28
CASSLRGRHWTEQFF
TGTGCCAGCAGTTTACGGGGGCGACATTGGACGGAGCAGTTCTTC
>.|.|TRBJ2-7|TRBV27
CASSLQKISTYEQYF
TGTGCCAGCAGTTTGCAAAAAATATCAACCTACGAGCAGTACTTC
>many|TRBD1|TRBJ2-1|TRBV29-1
CSVERTGSNEQFF
TGCAGCGTTGAAAGGACAGGGAGTAATGAGCAGTTCTTC
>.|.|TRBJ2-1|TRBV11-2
CASSPIPPASSYNEQFF
TGTGCCAGCAGCCCTATTCCCCCAGCGTCGTCCTACAATGAGCAGTTCTTC
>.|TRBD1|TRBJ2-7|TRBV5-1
CASSIMTGRYEQYF
TGCGCCAGCAGCATTATGACAGGGCGCTACGAGCAGTACTTC
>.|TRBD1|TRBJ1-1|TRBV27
CASSVSGTGVTEAFF
TGTGCCAGCAGTGTTTCCGGGACAGGGGTCACTGAAGCTTTCTTT
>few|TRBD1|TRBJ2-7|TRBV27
CASRLSQGAYEQYF
TGTGCCAGCAGGCTTTCACAGGGGGCTTACGAGCAGTACTTC
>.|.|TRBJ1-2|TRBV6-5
CASSYGAGSNYGYTF
TGTGCCAGCAGTTACGGCGCAGGTTCTAACTATGGCTACACCTTC
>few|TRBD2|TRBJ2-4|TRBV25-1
CASMEGGVKQYF
TGTGCCAGCATGGAGGGAGGGGTGAAGCAGTACTTC
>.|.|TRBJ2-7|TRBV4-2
CASSRAAGDPHEQYF
TGTGCCAGCAGCCGAGCGGCAGGGGATCCCCACGAGCAGTACTTC
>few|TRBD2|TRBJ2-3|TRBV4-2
CASSQRRELGEGTDTQYF
TGTGCCAGCAGCCAGAGGAGGGAGCTAGGGGAGGGCACCGATACGCAGTATTTT
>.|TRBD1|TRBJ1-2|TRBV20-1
CSASAGQVYGYTF
TGCAGTGCTAGTGCGGGACAGGTTTATGGCTACACCTTC
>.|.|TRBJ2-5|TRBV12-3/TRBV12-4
CASTQDPMGTQYF
TGTGCCAGCACCCAGGACCCCATGGGGACCCAGTACTTC
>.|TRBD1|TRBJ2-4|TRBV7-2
CASSPGTGASENIQYF
TGTGCCAGCAGCCCCGGGACAGGGGCGTCGGAAAACATTCAGTACTTC
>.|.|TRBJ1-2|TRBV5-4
CASNFGLLRDGYTF
TGTGCCAGCAACTTTGGACTTTTACGCGACGGCTACACCTTC
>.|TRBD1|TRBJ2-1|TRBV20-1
CSAQPGQIGHEQFF
TGCAGTGCCCAGCCGGGACAGATAGGCCATGAGCAGTTCTTC
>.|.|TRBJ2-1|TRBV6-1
CASSETPRNEQFF
TGTGCCAGCAGTGAAACCCCCCGTAATGAGCAGTTCTTC
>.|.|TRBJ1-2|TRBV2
CASIGADGYGYTF
TGTGCCAGCATCGGAGCCGACGGCTATGGCTACACCTTC
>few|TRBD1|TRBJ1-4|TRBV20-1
CSAVDRGQFEKLFF
TGCAGTGCTGTTGACAGGGGGCAATTTGAAAAACTGTTTTTT
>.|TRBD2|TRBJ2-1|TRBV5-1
CASSSSGRETYNEQFF
TGCGCCAGCAGCTCTAGCGGGAGGGAAACCTACAATGAGCAGTTCTTC
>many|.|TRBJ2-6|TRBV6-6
CASSYRGDGANVLTF
TGTGCCAGCAGTTACAGGGGAGATGGGGCCAACGTCCTGACTTTC
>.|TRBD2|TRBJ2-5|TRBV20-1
CSPTLPPPTSGPQETQYF
TGCAGTCCAACCCTCCCACCACCGACTAGCGGGCCCCAAGAGACCCAGTACTTC